This T cell receptor beta chain was profiled in a study of technical replicates of blood from a handful of donors. Libraries were prepared by immunoSEQ multiplex PCR; TCRdb keeps only in-frame clonotypes and omits some of them. The table includes 75,000 to 100,000 clones, around 94% detected once. The germline CDR1 and CDR2 sequences are LNHDA and SQIVND (reference sequence). CDR3 length: 16 residues. V lost 5 bases, J lost 5 bases, and 13 bases stayed unmatched. The material sequenced was T cells isolated from PBMCs. This TCR derives from a human donor in good health. The chain has TRBV19 and TRBJ2-7, with 9 bases aligning to TRBD1. The CDR3 DNA is TGTGCCAGTAGTCTTTCGTCGGACAGGGGTACCAACGAGCAGTACTTC. Residues: CASSLSSDRGTNEQYF. The full variable domain, completed using reference TRBV19 and TRBJ2-7, is DGGITQSPKYLFRKEGQNVTLSCEQNLNHDAMYWYRQDPGQGLRLIYYSQIVNDFQKGDIAEGYSVSREKKESFPLTVTSAQKNPTAFYLCASSLSSDRGTNEQYFGPGTRLTVT.